Presented here are 16 T cell receptor beta chains from one specimen sequenced in a study of blood T cells in healthy people across ages. Alongside a J-beta primer mix, a sample-barcoded 5' primer served in a second PCR lasting about 7 to 11 cycles. TCRdb ran MiXCR on the 5' RACE reads and lists one entry per CDR3 protein. Of about 1,500,000 distinct CDR3 sequences detected, around 42% appear once; the ten largest clones hold 7.9%. Sequenced input: blood. The receptor set was obtained from a woman between 18 and 29 years old in good health.

In its sample, this clonotype was seen a few times. The chain combines TRBV29-1 with TRBJ2-1; 11 nucleotides match TRBD2. Trimming took 4 bases from V and 6 from J; bases not matched to a gene: 2. Germline loops: CDR1 SQVTM, CDR2 ANQGSEA. The CDR3 sequence is 13 residues long. The CDR3 DNA is TGCAGCGTTGTGCTAGCGGGGGGCAATGAGCAGTTCTTC. Its protein is CSVVLAGGNEQFF.

This chain links TRBV9 with TRBJ2-3; 9 bases are a match to TRBD2. The ends lost 0 bases at V and 4 bases at J; junction bases unmatched: 9. CDR3 length equals 17 residues. CDR1 and CDR2 from the germline V gene are SGDLS and YYNGEE. The CDR3 sequence: CASSVDRRGGLADTQYF. Written as DNA, the CDR3 is TGTGCCAGCAGCGTAGATAGGCGGGGGGGCTTGGCAGATACGCAGTATTTT. The variable domain in full, with the rest retrieved from reference TRBV9 and TRBJ2-3, is DSGVTQTPKHLITATGQRVTLRCSPRSGDLSVYWYQQSLDQGLQFLIQYYNGEERAKGNILERFSAQQFPDLHSELNLSSLELGDSALYFCASSVDRRGGLADTQYFGPGTRLTVL.

This clonotype was counted between two and nine times. V usage is TRBV20-1 and J usage is TRBJ2-6, with a weak D call TRBD2 (6 bases). The V end lost 6 bases, the J end lost 4 bases, and 16 bases lay between the germline ends. This CDR3 is 15 amino acids long. Germline assignment: CDR1 DFQATT and CDR2 SNEGSKA (reference sequence). Here the CDR3 DNA reads TGCAGTGCCCCCGTGGGGGGTACCGGGGCCAACGTCCTGACTTTC. Translation: CSAPVGGTGANVLTF.

Notes on this clonotype: The conserved phenylalanine or tryptophan normally closing the CDR3 is absent here, so this likely arose from a read error. The chain is built from TRBV6-1 and TRBJ2-1, with a tentative D call TRBD2 (6 bases). The CDR3 extends over 12 amino acids. Germline V gene lookup returns CDR1 MNHNS and CDR2 SASEGT. The germline V and J ends were trimmed by 8 bases and 10 bases, with 15 bases remaining between them. CDR3 region: CASLEGAYEQFI. The DNA for the CDR3 is TGTGCCAGCCTGGAGGGAGCCTACGAGCAGTTCATC.

This clonotype was seen only a few times. The J gene is TRBJ1-2, the V gene TRBV7-2, with D possibly matching TRBD1 (5 bases). The CDR3 extends over 16 amino acids. Trimming stripped 2 bases from V and 1 base from J, with 14 bases between. Germline lookup yields CDR1 SGHTA and CDR2 FQGNSA. CDR3 amino acids: CASSLSPIDSNYGYTF. As DNA, the CDR3 is TGTGCCAGCAGCTTAAGTCCCATTGACAGTAACTATGGCTACACCTTC.

The chain links TRBV9 to TRBJ2-7; 7 bases map to TRBD1. Per germline, CDR1 SGDLS and CDR2 YYNGEE. The CDR3 sequence is 15 residues long. After removal of 6 bases from V and 3 bases from J, the junction contained 12 bases not matched to a gene. DNA for the CDR3: TGTGCCAGCAACCCCACAGGGGAATGGTTCTACGAGCAGTACTTC. Protein: CASNPTGEWFYEQYF.

Only a few counts were recorded for this clonotype. The chain couples TRBV9 to TRBJ2-3, with a tentative D call TRBD1 (5 bases). V gave up 0 bases and J gave up 2 bases, with 7 bases separating them. Germline V gene lookup returns CDR1 SGDLS and CDR2 YYNGEE. This CDR3 region has 14 residues. CDR3 DNA sequence: TGTGCCAGCAGCGTAGTGGACAACACAGATACGCAGTATTTT. As protein: CASSVVDNTDTQYF.

The chain links TRBV29-1 to TRBJ2-1, with D unresolved. V gave up 3 bases and J gave up 4 bases, with 7 bases separating them. CDR3 size: 12 residues. Germline V gives CDR1 SQVTM, CDR2 ANQGSEA. Here the CDR3 DNA reads TGCAGCGTTGAGGCCAGATACAATGAGCAGTTCTTC. This gives the protein CSVEARYNEQFF.

There are a few counts of this clonotype. The V call is TRBV4-1, the J call TRBJ2-1, with 7 bases lining up with TRBD2. Germline lookup yields CDR1 MGHRA and CDR2 YSYEKL. V gave up 0 bases and J gave up 6 bases; unmatched junction bases: 14. This CDR3 region has 18 residues. In nucleotides, the CDR3 is TGCGCCAGCAGCCAAGATCCTAAGGTAGCGGGCTGGCGCAATGAGCAGTTCTTC. This encodes CASSQDPKVAGWRNEQFF.

The V call is TRBV4-1, the J call TRBJ1-3, with 11 positions matching TRBD1. CDR3 length: 19 amino acids. CDR1 MGHRA and CDR2 YSYEKL come from the germline V gene. J lost 2 bases, V lost 4 bases, and 13 bases had no gene match. CDR3 loop: CASSRGSGTGGFTGNTIYF. In DNA, the CDR3 is TGCGCCAGCAGCCGAGGGTCGGGGACAGGGGGATTTACTGGAAACACCATATATTTT.

Ten or more counts support this clonotype. V gene TRBV20-1 combines with J gene TRBJ2-3, with 9 bases identical to TRBD2. The ends lost 7 bases at V and 1 base at J; junction bases unmatched: 0. There are 12 residues in the CDR3. Germline values: CDR1 DFQATT, CDR2 SNEGSKA (reference sequence). The CDR3 region is CSGTSGTDTQYF. DNA of the CDR3: TGCAGTGGGACTAGCGGCACAGATACGCAGTATTTT.

The genes are TRBV4-2 and TRBJ1-6; D is ambiguous. V dropped 1 base and J dropped 0 bases, with 7 bases sitting between them. This CDR3 contains 16 residues. The germline V gene encodes CDR1 LGHNA and CDR2 YNFKEQ. The DNA for the CDR3 is TGTGCCAGCAGCCAAGTACAGAACTCCTATAATTCACCCCTCCACTTT. Its protein is CASSQVQNSYNSPLHF.

The chain is built from TRBV7-6 and TRBJ2-5; 8 bases are a match to TRBD2. V shed 5 bases, J shed 2 bases, and the junction held 4 bases outside the gene matches. The CDR3 sequence is 14 residues long. CDR1 and CDR2 from the germline V gene are SGHVS and FNYEAQ. The CDR3 here is CASSIERGQETQYF. The DNA for the CDR3 is TGTGCCAGCAGCATCGAGCGGGGGCAAGAGACCCAGTACTTC.

The V and J genes are TRBV6-6 and TRBJ2-7, with a tentative D call TRBD2 (7 bases). Germline V gene data show CDR1 as MNHNY and CDR2 as SVGAGI (reference sequence). CDR3 length: 14 amino acids. The ends were cut back, 7 bases at V and 5 bases at J, with 18 bases in the middle. CDR3 DNA sequence: TGTGCCAGCAAAGGGGGGGTAGTGAGCCACGAGCAGTACTTC. Protein product: CASKGGVVSHEQYF.

V gene TRBV12-3 or TRBV12-4 combines with J gene TRBJ2-1, with 10 bases matching TRBD2. The ends lost 8 bases at V and 8 bases at J; junction bases unmatched: 12. The CDR3 loop spans 15 amino acids. DNA of the CDR3: TGTGCCAGCTCCCACCGGGCTAGCGGGAGCGATGAGCAGTTCTTC. Translation: CASSHRASGSDEQFF.

The chain joins TRBV18 to TRBJ2-3; D is possibly TRBD2 (5 bases). The CDR3 contains 13 residues. Trimming shortened V by 6 bases and J by 4 bases, and 11 bases separated the two germline ends. Germline V gene lookup returns CDR1 KGHSH and CDR2 LQKENI. Written as DNA, the CDR3 is TGTGCCAGCTCGGTGAGCGGATCAGATACGCAGTATTTT. Residues: CASSVSGSDTQYF.